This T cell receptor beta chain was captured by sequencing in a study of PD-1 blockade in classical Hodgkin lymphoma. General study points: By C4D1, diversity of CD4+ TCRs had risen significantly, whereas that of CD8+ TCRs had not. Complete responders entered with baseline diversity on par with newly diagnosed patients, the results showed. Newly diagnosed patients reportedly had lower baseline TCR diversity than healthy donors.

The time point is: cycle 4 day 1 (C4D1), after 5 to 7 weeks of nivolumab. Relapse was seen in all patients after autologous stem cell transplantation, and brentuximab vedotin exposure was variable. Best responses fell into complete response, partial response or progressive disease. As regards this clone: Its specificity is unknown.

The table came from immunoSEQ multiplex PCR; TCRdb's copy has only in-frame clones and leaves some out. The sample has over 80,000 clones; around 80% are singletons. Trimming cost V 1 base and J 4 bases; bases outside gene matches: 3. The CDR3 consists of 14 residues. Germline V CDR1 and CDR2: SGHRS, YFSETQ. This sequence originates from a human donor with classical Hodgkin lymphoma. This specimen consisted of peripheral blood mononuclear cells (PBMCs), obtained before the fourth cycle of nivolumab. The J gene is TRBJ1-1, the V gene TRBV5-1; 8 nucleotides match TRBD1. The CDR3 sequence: CASSLTTGGTEAFF. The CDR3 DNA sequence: TGCGCCAGCAGCTTGACCACAGGGGGCACTGAAGCTTTCTTT.